This TCR beta chain emerged from a study of blood T cells in healthy people across ages. Healthy individuals of Caucasian origin from Russia, aged about 6 to 95, served as donors. No fewer than 7 million PBMCs went into each sample. This CDR3 has 14 residues. The ends were cut back, 3 bases at V and 8 bases at J, with 11 bases in the middle. Germline V gene lookup returns CDR1 SGHTA and CDR2 FQGNSA. A second roughly 6 to 12 cycle PCR used barcoded and J-beta primers. TCRdb re-called the 5' RACE reads with MiXCR, one entry per CDR3 protein. The sample has fewer than 2 million distinct CDR3 sequences; 39% are singletons. This clonotype was recorded a few times.

This chain joins TRBV7-2 and TRBJ1-6, with D unresolved. Sequencing input: blood. This TCR derives from a human donor in good health. CDR3 nucleotides: TGTACCAGCAGCTTCGTCCCGGATTATTCACCCCTCCACTTT. This sequence encodes CTSSFVPDYSPLHF.